Below, 21 T cell receptor beta chains from the same sample are listed, as sequenced in a study of cytomegalovirus exposure and HLA in healthy donors. Use of 60 Vbeta and 13 Jbeta primers characterized the PCR. Profiled with immunoSEQ multiplex PCR; TCRdb holds only in-frame clones, not every one. The sample shows under 150,000 clones, 82% of them seen only once. Input material: PBMCs. The receptor set was obtained from a male donor in good health and CMV-seronegative.

The chain employs TRBV30 and TRBJ2-1; D is uncertain. Germline loops: CDR1 GTSNPN, CDR2 SVGIG (reference sequence). V was clipped by 5 bases and J by 7 bases, with 15 bases between them. CDR3 length equals 13 residues. CDR3 in amino acids: CAWGDQPGNEQFF. The DNA of the CDR3 is TGTGCCTGGGGTGACCAGCCCGGGAATGAGCAGTTCTTC.

The genes are TRBV9 and TRBJ2-7; D may be TRBD1 (5 bases). CDR3 length: 14 residues. Germline assignment: CDR1 SGDLS and CDR2 YYNGEE. V lost 2 bases and J lost 5, with 14 bases in between. CDR3 loop: CASSVSGITHEQYF. DNA for the CDR3: TGTGCCAGCAGCGTTTCAGGGATCACGCACGAGCAGTACTTC.

The chain employs TRBV4-1 and TRBJ2-1, with unresolved D. V was cut by 2 bases and J by 3 bases, with 8 bases left in between. The CDR3 runs 14 residues. Germline V gene data show CDR1 as MGHRA and CDR2 as YSYEKL. The CDR3 loop is CASSQISLYNEQFF. The CDR3, as DNA: TGCGCCAGCAGCCAAATATCACTCTACAATGAGCAGTTCTTC.

The rearrangement uses TRBV5-1 and TRBJ2-5, with TRBD1 matching over 12 bases. Trimming removed 2 bases from V and 5 bases from J; junction bases left unmatched: 7. Germline CDR1 and CDR2: SGHRS and YFSETQ. The CDR3 is made up of 16 amino acids. CDR3 bases: TGCGCCAGCAGCTTAGGGACAGGGGGCCGTGCGGAGACCCAGTACTTC. Translated, it gives CASSLGTGGRAETQYF. The whole variable domain, filled in from reference TRBV5-1 and TRBJ2-5, reads KAGVTQTPRYLIKTRGQQVTLSCSPISGHRSVSWYQQTPGQGLQFLFEYFSETQRNKGNFPGRFSGRQFSNSRSEMNVSTLELGDSALYLCASSLGTGGRAETQYFGPGTRLLVL.

This chain uses TRBV28 with TRBJ2-5; D is perhaps TRBD1 (6 bases). This CDR3 has 16 residues. Germline CDR1 MDHEN, CDR2 SYDVKM. Trimming took 3 bases from V and 5 from J, leaving 19 bases between them. CDR3: CASSFSWADQGETQYF. As DNA, the CDR3 is TGTGCCAGCAGTTTCTCCTGGGCCGATCAGGGGGAGACCCAGTACTTC.

This clone came up once. This chain uses TRBV19 with TRBJ1-1; D possibly corresponds to TRBD1 (5 bases). The germline V and J ends were trimmed by 7 bases and 5 bases, with 11 bases remaining between them. The length of the CDR3 is 12 residues. CDR1 LNHDA and CDR2 SQIVND come from the germline V gene (reference sequence). DNA of the CDR3: TGTGCCAGTACCTACAGACAGACTGAAGCTTTCTTT. Translating it yields CASTYRQTEAFF.

This clone showed up just a few times. The CDR3, as DNA: TGTGCCAGCAGCTCAAGGGACACACATAGCAATCAGCCCCAGCATTTT. Protein sequence: CASSSRDTHSNQPQHF. The chain recombines TRBV7-9 with TRBJ1-5, with TRBD1 as a possible D gene (6 bases). Between the trimmed V and J ends, which lost 4 bases and 0 bases, there was a span of 13 bases. The germline gives CDR1 SEHNR, CDR2 FQNEAQ (reference sequence). The CDR3 consists of 16 residues.

CDR3 region: CASSVGHTAGTGELFF. The CDR3, as DNA: TGCGCCAGCAGCGTGGGACATACAGCGGGCACCGGGGAGCTGTTTTTT. The chain links TRBV5-1 to TRBJ2-2, with D perhaps assigned TRBD1 or TRBD2 (6 bases each). The CDR3 runs 16 residues. Germline V gene data show CDR1 as SGHRS and CDR2 as YFSETQ. V shed 4 bases and J shed 4 bases, with 17 bases lying between them.

The chain employs TRBV7-9 and TRBJ2-7; D perhaps matches TRBD1 (6 bases). The ends were cut back, 6 bases at V and 6 bases at J, with 15 bases in the middle. The length of the CDR3 is 13 residues. CDR1 is SEHNR, CDR2 FQNEAQ, per germline (reference sequence). The CDR3 nucleotides are TGTGCCAGCAGGACGACAGGACCTGGCGAGCAGTACTTC. It specifies CASRTTGPGEQYF.

V gene TRBV5-5 combines with J gene TRBJ1-4, with a tentative D call TRBD1 (5 bases). The CDR3 contains 16 residues. The germline CDR1 and CDR2 sequences are SGHKS and YYEKEE (reference sequence). Between the trimmed V and J ends, which lost 2 bases and 2 bases, there was a span of 13 bases. The CDR3 loop is CASSFIGVTTNEKLFF. The CDR3 DNA sequence: TGTGCCAGCAGCTTCATAGGGGTAACGACTAATGAAAAACTGTTTTTT.

This chain uses TRBV11-2 with TRBJ2-1, with TRBD1 matching over 10 bases. Trimming at V came to 6 bases and at J to 4 bases, leaving 6 bases not matched to a gene. Looked up from germline, CDR1 is SGHAT and CDR2 is FQNNGV. The CDR3 has 15 residues. The CDR3 loop is CASSWGQGRYNEQFF. In DNA, the CDR3 is TGTGCCAGCAGTTGGGGACAGGGGCGGTACAATGAGCAGTTCTTC.

The V and J genes are TRBV30 and TRBJ2-2, with D possibly being TRBD2 (5 bases). CDR1 is GTSNPN and CDR2 is SVGIG in the germline V gene (reference sequence). V was trimmed by 1 base and J by 5 bases, leaving 5 bases between them. The CDR3 extends over 12 amino acids. CDR3 bases: TGTGCCTGGAGTGGAGGGACCGGGGAGCTGTTTTTT. As protein: CAWSGGTGELFF.

This clone was counted once. This chain uses TRBV7-2 with TRBJ1-5; no definite D call. This CDR3 is 14 amino acids long. Deletions cut 3 bases from V and 3 bases from J, with 9 bases between. The germline V gene encodes CDR1 SGHTA and CDR2 FQGNSA. The CDR3 loop is CASSLTSPNQPQHF. The CDR3 DNA sequence: TGTGCCAGCAGCTTGACAAGTCCCAATCAGCCCCAGCATTTT.

This clone has a handful of counts. The rearrangement links TRBV11-2 to TRBJ2-1, with 7 bases matching TRBD1. V shed 4 bases, J shed 3 bases, and the junction held 9 bases outside the gene matches. Germline assignment: CDR1 SGHAT and CDR2 FQNNGV. The CDR3 extends over 16 amino acids. CDR3 bases: TGTGCCAGCAGCTCCCGGGACAGAAGTATCTACAATGAGCAGTTCTTC. Its translation: CASSSRDRSIYNEQFF.

The J gene is TRBJ2-5, the V gene TRBV12-1; the DNA was not compared with TRBD2, the D call given in the table. The J call could be wrong; TRBJ2-7 is a better fit for the DNA end. TRBV12-1 is termed a pseudogene. This CDR3 contains 14 residues. CDR3 in DNA: TGTGCCAGCAGCTTTGAAGCGGGAGTGACCGAGCAGTACTTC. Translating gives CASSFEAGVTEQYF.

The chain uses TRBV5-1 and TRBJ2-7; D might be TRBD1 (5 bases). Between the trimmed V and J ends, which lost 2 bases and 2 bases, there was a span of 5 bases. This CDR3 is 12 amino acids long. Germline V CDR1 and CDR2: SGHRS, YFSETQ. CDR3 nucleotide sequence: TGCGCCAGCAGCTTCAGGGCCTACGAGCAGTACTTC. Translated: CASSFRAYEQYF.

The gene calls are TRBV5-1 and TRBJ1-2; possibly TRBD1 for D (5 bases). The CDR3 totals 14 residues. The germline V and J ends were trimmed by 3 bases and 6 bases, with 15 bases remaining between them. The germline CDR1 and CDR2 sequences are SGHRS and YFSETQ. CDR3 protein: CASSWALGAHGYTF. The CDR3 DNA sequence: TGCGCCAGCAGCTGGGCTTTAGGGGCTCATGGCTACACCTTC.

V is TRBV7-9 and J is TRBJ2-7, with 7 bases lining up with TRBD2. Trimming took 4 bases from V and 1 from J; bases not matched to a gene: 10. Germline V gives CDR1 SEHNR, CDR2 FQNEAQ (reference sequence). This CDR3 region has 16 residues. DNA of the CDR3: TGTGCCAGCAGCTCCCCTAGCGGTACTCGGTCCTACGAGCAGTACTTC. This codes for CASSSPSGTRSYEQYF. The variable domain in full, completed from reference TRBV7-9 and TRBJ2-7, reads DTGVSQNPRHKITKRGQNVTFRCDPISEHNRLYWYRQTLGQGPEFLTYFQNEAQLEKSRLLSDRFSAERPKGSFSTLEIQRTEQGDSAMYLCASSSPSGTRSYEQYFGPGTRLTVT.

The J gene is TRBJ2-1, the V gene TRBV28; possible D gene TRBD1, 6 bases. Germline V gives CDR1 MDHEN, CDR2 SYDVKM. The ends were cut back, 6 bases at V and 5 bases at J, with 14 bases in the middle. This CDR3 comprises 14 residues. The CDR3 region is CASRGTQGDNEQFF. The CDR3 DNA follows: TGTGCCAGCAGGGGAACACAGGGAGACAATGAGCAGTTCTTC. The full variable domain, in which reference TRBV28 and TRBJ2-1 provide the parts outside the CDR3, is DVKVTQSSRYLVKRTGEKVFLECVQDMDHENMFWYRQDPGLGLRLIYFSYDVKMKEKGDIPEGYSVSREKKERFSLILESASTNQTSMYLCASRGTQGDNEQFFGPGTRLTVL.

This chain uses TRBV27 with TRBJ2-4; 8 nucleotides match TRBD2. CDR3 size: 15 residues. Germline V lookup: CDR1 MNHEY, CDR2 SMNVEV (reference sequence). V was pared by 2 bases and J by 7 bases, with 7 bases of the junction left unmatched. CDR3 loop: CASSLGRGGKNIQYF. CDR3 nucleotides: TGTGCCAGCAGTTTAGGCCGGGGGGGGAAGAACATTCAGTACTTC.

V and J are TRBV4-2 and TRBJ2-7; 10 bases are a match to TRBD2. Trimming took 0 bases from V and 0 from J; bases not matched to a gene: 2. The length of the CDR3 is 16 residues. The germline V gene encodes CDR1 LGHNA and CDR2 YNFKEQ. DNA for the CDR3: TGTGCCAGCAGCCAAGAGGCTAGCGGGAGCTCCTACGAGCAGTACTTC. It is translated as CASSQEASGSSYEQYF.